This paragraph reports one TCR beta chain. In the study's own analysis: Reference gene primer amplification gave estimated nucleated cell counts. The table came from immunoSEQ multiplex PCR; TCRdb's copy has only in-frame clones and leaves some out. V and J calls and clone size follow that table, whereas D and trimming were derived from the DNA. The sample lists over 300,000 clones, approximately 85% occurring once. This sample is drawn from a study of blood T cell repertoires in COVID-19. Whole-study context: Acute-phase and convalescent COVID-19 samples originated in the United States, Italy and Spain. PBMCs, B-cell-depleted T cells, or T cells provided the cDNA or gDNA that made up the material.

V was clipped by 2 bases and J by 9 bases, with 17 bases between them. The CDR3 has 15 residues. CDR1 and CDR2 from the germline V gene are LNHDA and SQIVND (reference sequence). Sequencing was carried out using peripheral blood. V and J are TRBV19 and TRBJ1-5; D not certain. This TCR derives from a human donor in a cohort sampled during active COVID-19. The CDR3: CASSITLYAVGPQHF. The CDR3 DNA follows: TGTGCCAGTAGTATAACCCTATACGCGGTTGGGCCCCAGCATTTT.